The next 30 T cell receptor beta chains were all read from a single sample in a study of shared T cell receptors in the human thymus. Assay used: immunoSEQ multiplex PCR; TCRdb lists only in-frame clones, some missing. The table includes over 450,000 clones, approximately 80% detected once. These data were likewise used in another study, on human thymus T cells.

The sample comprised thymocytes. Every receptor here comes from a boy in the first two years of life with a congenital heart defect.

This chain joins TRBV9 and TRBJ2-7; tentative D call: TRBD1 (6 bases). The CDR3 has 15 amino acids. CDR1 and CDR2 (germline): SGDLS, YYNGEE. The V gene lost 0 bases and the J gene lost 1 base, with 11 bases spanning the gap. This chain's CDR3 is CASSVGKRGSYEQYF. The CDR3 DNA follows: TGTGCCAGCAGCGTAGGTAAAAGGGGGTCCTACGAGCAGTACTTC. Full variable domain (rest looked up from reference TRBV9 and TRBJ2-7): DSGVTQTPKHLITATGQRVTLRCSPRSGDLSVYWYQQSLDQGLQFLIQYYNGEERAKGNILERFSAQQFPDLHSELNLSSLELGDSALYFCASSVGKRGSYEQYFGPGTRLTVT.

This clone was observed a few times. The chain is built from TRBV6-6 and TRBJ2-7; D may be TRBD2 (6 bases). Per germline, CDR1 MNHNY and CDR2 SVGAGI (reference sequence). This CDR3 comprises 14 residues. V shed 6 bases and J shed 3 bases, with 15 bases lying between them. The CDR3 DNA reads TGTGCCAGCAGGCGGGACGGTTGTTGCTACGAGCAGTACTTC. It translates to CASRRDGCCYEQYF.

This sequence joins TRBV28 and TRBJ2-7, with 7 bases matching TRBD1. Per germline, CDR1 MDHEN and CDR2 SYDVKM. Trimming took 4 bases from V and 4 from J; bases not matched to a gene: 13. This CDR3 contains 16 residues. For the CDR3, the DNA is TGTGCCAGCAGTTCACCCTCCGGGACAGCATTGTACGAGCAGTACTTC. Its translation is CASSSPSGTALYEQYF.

The chain carries TRBV19 and TRBJ2-4; D perhaps matches TRBD1 (7 bases). From germline, CDR1 is LNHDA and CDR2 SQIVND (reference sequence). The CDR3 sequence is 19 residues long. V shed 3 bases and J shed 2 bases, with 23 bases lying between them. The CDR3 bases are TGTGCCAGTAGTATCGGGACAGCTAGGGTTCGGGGGCCCAAAAACATTCAGTACTTC. This sequence encodes CASSIGTARVRGPKNIQYF.

The V and J genes are TRBV5-6 and TRBJ1-2; 7 bases line up with TRBD1. The V gene's germline CDR1 is SGHDT and CDR2 YYEEEE. The CDR3 extends over 15 amino acids. V lost 3 bases, J lost 4 bases, and 9 bases stayed unmatched. This CDR3 reads CASSSRQGKGYGYTF. CDR3 sequence (DNA): TGTGCCAGCAGCTCCCGACAGGGAAAGGGCTATGGCTACACCTTC.

This clone was observed a handful of times. The gene calls are TRBV5-4 and TRBJ2-7, with 8 bases matching TRBD2. Looked up from germline, CDR1 is SGHNT and CDR2 is YYREEE (reference sequence). With V trimmed by 1 base and J by 4 bases, 10 bases remained unmatched. The CDR3 has 16 amino acids. Here the CDR3 reads CASSLRSAGGGYEQYF. The CDR3 nucleotides read TGTGCCAGCAGCTTGCGGAGCGCGGGAGGAGGGTACGAGCAGTACTTC.

This chain joins TRBV7-7 and TRBJ1-1; maybe TRBD1 (6 bases). This CDR3 is 15 amino acids long. Germline loops: CDR1 SSHAT, CDR2 FNYEAQ (reference sequence). V dropped 5 bases and J dropped 1 base, with 14 bases sitting between them. The CDR3 coding sequence is TGTGCCAGCAGCCCAATGGGGGCTAGGAACACTGAAGCTTTCTTT. Protein sequence: CASSPMGARNTEAFF.

The chain carries TRBV11-2 and TRBJ2-7; possibly TRBD2 for D (6 bases). Trimming removed 7 bases from V and 4 bases from J, with 20 bases in between. The CDR3 extends over 15 amino acids. The germline CDR1 and CDR2 sequences are SGHAT and FQNNGV. The CDR3 nucleotides are TGTGCCAGCATCGATAAGACTAGGGGCCTTTACGAGCAGTACTTC. It is translated as CASIDKTRGLYEQYF.

J is TRBJ2-7 and V is TRBV30; 8 bases agree with TRBD2. CDR3 length: 13 residues. With V trimmed by 2 bases and J by 5 bases, 5 bases remained unmatched. Per the germline V gene, CDR1 is GTSNPN and CDR2 is SVGIG (reference sequence). CDR3 DNA: TGTGCCTGGAGTAGGAGCGGGAGAAACGAGCAGTACTTC. Its protein product is CAWSRSGRNEQYF.

V usage is TRBV4-1 and J usage is TRBJ2-3; perhaps TRBD2 as D (6 bases). There are 16 residues in the CDR3. V lost 0 bases, J lost 2 bases, and 12 bases lay in between. Germline V gives CDR1 MGHRA, CDR2 YSYEKL. The CDR3 DNA is TGCGCCAGCAGCCAAGATGACGGGAGCTACACAGATACGCAGTATTTT. It codes for CASSQDDGSYTDTQYF.

V gene TRBV5-6 combines with J gene TRBJ1-2; 8 nucleotides match TRBD1. Germline CDR1 and CDR2: SGHDT and YYEEEE. The CDR3 runs 13 residues. V shed 1 base and J 8 bases; nucleotides not matched to a gene: 4. The CDR3 nucleotides are TGTGCCAGCAGCTTGCGGACAGGGAGAGGCTACACCTTC. Protein: CASSLRTGRGYTF.

Here the CDR3 reads CASSPMAGAAKETQYF. CDR3 bases: TGTGCCAGCAGTCCAATGGCTGGGGCAGCCAAAGAGACCCAGTACTTC. This sequence joins TRBV2 and TRBJ2-5; a possible D gene is TRBD1 (5 bases). With 5 bases removed from V and 3 bases from J, the gap between germline ends came to 19 bases. CDR3 size: 16 residues. Germline values: CDR1 SNHLY, CDR2 FYNNEI.

V and J are TRBV2 and TRBJ2-7; the D gene is possibly TRBD2 (6 bases). The germline gives CDR1 SNHLY, CDR2 FYNNEI. This CDR3 region has 17 residues. The V end lost 8 bases, the J end lost 3 bases, and 26 bases lay between the germline ends. CDR3 nucleotides: TGTGCCAGCTCCCCCGGGACTTTCGGGGTCCCGGACTACGAGCAGTACTTC. The encoded protein is CASSPGTFGVPDYEQYF.

The chain has TRBV6-1 and TRBJ2-7, with a possible D match to TRBD1 (7 bases). CDR1 MNHNS and CDR2 SASEGT come from the germline V gene. The CDR3 is 15 amino acids. V lost 1 base, J lost 2 bases, and 12 bases lay in between. The CDR3 loop is CASSEGVRGAYEQYF. DNA of the CDR3: TGTGCCAGCAGTGAAGGGGTCAGGGGGGCCTACGAGCAGTACTTC.

The rearrangement joins TRBV5-1 to TRBJ2-1; D perhaps matches TRBD1 (6 bases). This CDR3 region has 14 residues. The germline gives CDR1 SGHRS, CDR2 YFSETQ. The V end was cut by 0 bases, the J end by 7 bases, with 11 bases between. The CDR3 sequence is CASSLDRALNEQFF. The DNA of the CDR3 is TGCGCCAGCAGCTTGGACAGGGCTCTAAATGAGCAGTTCTTC.

The chain combines TRBV2 with TRBJ1-2; D not certain. The CDR3 is 13 residues long. Trimming pared 3 bases from V and 7 bases from J, leaving 12 bases between. Germline V CDR1 and CDR2: SNHLY, FYNNEI. The CDR3 spells CASSDGWAGGYTF. The CDR3 nucleotides are TGTGCCAGCAGTGACGGGTGGGCGGGTGGCTACACCTTC.

The gene calls are TRBV7-9 and TRBJ2-7; 7 bases agree with TRBD1. The CDR3 covers 13 residues. V was pared by 2 bases and J by 2 bases, with 0 bases of the junction left unmatched. CDR1 and CDR2 (germline): SEHNR, FQNEAQ (reference sequence). CDR3: CASSLQGAYEQYF. DNA for the CDR3: TGTGCCAGCAGCTTACAGGGGGCCTACGAGCAGTACTTC.

In this sample, this clone turned up once. DNA for the CDR3: TGTGCCAGCAGTCCCCTAGCGGGAGACCACGAGCAGTACTTC. Its translation: CASSPLAGDHEQYF. This rearrangement joins TRBV27 to TRBJ2-7; TRBD2 aligns across 10 bases. The CDR3 length is 14 residues. The junction had 6 bases not matched to a gene; V was cut back by 5 bases and J by 5 bases. CDR1 is MNHEY, CDR2 SMNVEV, per germline (reference sequence).

The rearrangement joins TRBV5-6 to TRBJ2-3, with D perhaps matching TRBD1 (6 bases). The CDR3 extends over 15 amino acids. Germline V gives CDR1 SGHDT, CDR2 YYEEEE. Deletions cut 3 bases from V and 0 bases from J, with 11 bases between. CDR3 sequence: CASSSQGQSTDTQYF. The CDR3 DNA reads TGTGCCAGCAGCTCCCAGGGGCAGAGCACAGATACGCAGTATTTT.

The count of this clone is one. J is TRBJ2-1 and V is TRBV4-2; 8 bases match TRBD2. The trim removed 4 bases at V and 10 bases at J, leaving 6 bases unmatched. The CDR3 runs 13 residues. CDR1 and CDR2 (germline): LGHNA, YNFKEQ. CDR3 region: CASSRGGGREQFF. The CDR3 DNA sequence: TGTGCCAGCAGCCGAGGTGGCGGGAGGGAGCAGTTCTTC.

This clone was found a few times. The chain links TRBV27 to TRBJ2-7; D unresolved. This CDR3 contains 14 residues. The V gene's germline CDR1 is MNHEY and CDR2 SMNVEV (reference sequence). V lost 4 bases, J lost 0 bases, and 10 bases lay in between. The CDR3 DNA sequence: TGTGCCAGCAGTTCCGACATGAGCTCCTACGAGCAGTACTTC. Its protein is CASSSDMSSYEQYF.

The count of this clone is one. The gene calls are TRBV5-1 and TRBJ1-2; 7 bases match TRBD1. V lost 3 bases to trimming and J lost 0 bases; unmatched junction nucleotides: 5. Per the germline V gene, CDR1 is SGHRS and CDR2 is YFSETQ. The CDR3 has 15 amino acids. The CDR3 region is CASSSQDRTNYGYTF. In DNA, the CDR3 is TGCGCCAGCAGCTCCCAGGACAGGACTAACTATGGCTACACCTTC.

The chain uses TRBV25-1 and TRBJ2-1, with TRBD2 matching over 12 bases. The V gene end was trimmed by 2 bases and the J gene end by 0 bases; junction bases not matched to a gene: 5. Germline CDR1 and CDR2: MGHDK and SYGVNS. The CDR3 totals 18 residues. CDR3 sequence (DNA): TGTGCCAGCAGTGAAGGACTAGCGGGACCCAGCTCCTACAATGAGCAGTTCTTC. Its protein product is CASSEGLAGPSSYNEQFF.

This rearrangement joins TRBV6-1 to TRBJ2-7; D might be TRBD2 (6 bases). CDR3 length: 14 amino acids. Trimming took off 4 bases at V and 2 bases at J, with 12 bases between the two ends. The germline V gene encodes CDR1 MNHNS and CDR2 SASEGT. As DNA, the CDR3 is TGTGCCAGCAGTGGGGACTGCGAAACCTACGAGCAGTACTTC. It yields the protein CASSGDCETYEQYF.

Only one count was recorded for this clone. The chain links TRBV2 to TRBJ2-1, with D possibly being TRBD2 (5 bases). The CDR3 loop spans 15 amino acids. V was cut by 8 bases and J by 2 bases, with 16 bases left in between. CDR1 is SNHLY, CDR2 FYNNEI, per germline. CDR3 DNA sequence: TGTGCCAGCCGCCCACTAGTCCCGCCCTACAATGAGCAGTTCTTC. The encoded protein is CASRPLVPPYNEQFF.

V and J are TRBV5-1 and TRBJ2-2; TRBD2 matches 8 bases. The germline CDR1 and CDR2 sequences are SGHRS and YFSETQ. V shed 0 bases, J shed 8 bases, and the junction held 9 bases outside the gene matches. This CDR3 contains 16 residues. The CDR3, as DNA: TGCGCCAGCAGCTTGGTCTCGGGAGGGCCTAAGGGGGAGCTGTTTTTT. Protein sequence: CASSLVSGGPKGELFF.

In its sample, this clone was seen once. This sequence joins TRBV4-1 and TRBJ2-7, with a weak D call TRBD2 (6 bases). Germline lookup yields CDR1 MGHRA and CDR2 YSYEKL. V gave up 0 bases and J gave up 6 bases, with 21 bases separating them. The CDR3 is 17 amino acids. The CDR3 here is CASSQEPVGTEDTEQYF. CDR3 DNA: TGCGCCAGCAGCCAAGAACCCGTAGGGACTGAGGACACCGAGCAGTACTTC.

V usage is TRBV19 and J usage is TRBJ2-1; 9 bases are shared with TRBD2. Germline assignment: CDR1 LNHDA and CDR2 SQIVND (reference sequence). The CDR3 sequence is 16 residues long. Germline trimming cut 1 base from V and 4 bases from J; bases unmatched to any gene: 5. CDR3 loop: CASSIVLAGPYNEQFF. The DNA of the CDR3 is TGTGCCAGTAGTATAGTGCTAGCGGGGCCGTACAATGAGCAGTTCTTC.

CDR3 protein: CASSVGGLAGSSYNEQFF. The DNA of the CDR3 is TGTGCCAGCAGCGTTGGGGGACTAGCGGGGTCTAGCTACAATGAGCAGTTCTTC. The chain joins TRBV9 to TRBJ2-1, with TRBD2 matching 13 bases. Trimming cost V 2 bases and J 3 bases; bases outside gene matches: 8. CDR3 length: 18 amino acids. Per the germline V gene, CDR1 is SGDLS and CDR2 is YYNGEE.

Only one count was recorded for this clone. The chain has TRBV7-6 and TRBJ2-5, with 10 bases fitting TRBD2. Germline V gene lookup returns CDR1 SGHVS and CDR2 FNYEAQ. CDR3 length: 12 amino acids. The CDR3 is CAKSGRAAEQYF. In DNA form, the CDR3 reads TGTGCGAAGAGCGGGAGGGCCGCGGAGCAGTACTTC.